This T cell receptor (beta chain) was captured by sequencing in a study of blood T cell repertoires in COVID-19. Whole-study context: Acute-phase and convalescent COVID-19 samples originated in the United States, Italy and Spain. The analysed material was cDNA or gDNA that came from T cells, B-cell-depleted T cells, or PBMCs.

In germline, CDR1 is LNHDA, CDR2 SQIVND (reference sequence). Trimming took off 7 bases at V and 1 base at J, with 16 bases between the two ends. There are 16 residues in the CDR3. In the study's own analysis: Amplification from reference gene primers served as the basis for estimated nucleated cell counts. Profiling relied on immunoSEQ multiplex PCR, and the TCRdb table lists in-frame clones only, not all of them. The V and J calls and clone size come from that table; D and trimming were worked out from the DNA. Here the sample spans about 200,000 clones, approximately 88% being singletons. This chain joins TRBV19 and TRBJ2-2, with a weak D call TRBD1 (5 bases). This receptor was taken from a middle-aged man with acute or convalescent COVID-19. The sample comprised peripheral blood. The CDR3 DNA reads as TGTGCCAGTACCTCCCCTAGGGGCAGGAACACCGGGGAGCTGTTTTTT. Translating gives CASTSPRGRNTGELFF.